This TCR beta chain was identified in a study of T-cell memory formation after mild COVID-19. The overall study: TCR clusters were mostly confined to one donor each.

V was trimmed by 5 bases and J by 6 bases, leaving 16 bases between them. The CDR3 totals 14 residues. Germline CDR1 is MNHNS and CDR2 is SASEGT. Study-level findings and limits: Clones contracting over day 15 to 85 were CD4/CD8 balanced, with later expanders leaning CD4+. Within pre-infection memory, some responding clones were found, suggesting cross-reactive memory joined.

There are a few counts of this clonotype. The antigen is undetermined. Via MiXCR, TCRdb re-called the 5' RACE reads, giving one row per CDR3 protein. The table records 550,000 to 650,000 distinct CDR3 sequences, approximately 15% of them present only once. This rearrangement joins TRBV6-1 to TRBJ1-1; D ambiguous. The sample comprised PBMCs or a T cell subset sorted from them (not recorded which). This receptor was obtained from an adult woman who had mild COVID-19 (a few samples of this study predate the infection). Cell type and time point are not known. The CDR3 spells CASSRTPQVAEAFF. Here the CDR3 DNA reads TGTGCCAGCAGTCGCACTCCGCAGGTCGCTGAAGCTTTCTTT.